The 5 T cell receptor beta chains reported below all come from one sample, sequenced in a study of blood T cell repertoires in COVID-19. Method: immunoSEQ multiplex PCR; TCRdb's copy keeps in-frame clones and lacks some. The sample yields 95,000 to 120,000 clones, less than 75% seen once. The specimen was peripheral blood. These receptors were obtained from a woman aged 40 to 50 with acute or convalescent COVID-19.

This clone was recorded once. The chain joins TRBV5-1 to TRBJ1-2; 8 nucleotides align to TRBD1. J lost 12 bases, V lost 1 base, and 23 bases had no gene match. Germline V gene sequence: CDR1 SGHRS, CDR2 YFSETQ. This CDR3 is 18 amino acids long. The CDR3 sequence is CASSLTPLNRGSRSPHTF. The DNA for the CDR3 is TGCGCCAGCAGCTTGACCCCTTTAAACAGGGGGAGTAGAAGTCCCCACACCTTC.

V is TRBV15 and J is TRBJ1-2; D ambiguous. The CDR3 totals 12 residues. The germline CDR1 and CDR2 sequences are LNHNV and YYDKDF (reference sequence). V was clipped by 5 bases and J by 2 bases, with 6 bases between them. In DNA, the CDR3 is TGTGCCACCAGCTCCGAGAACTATGGCTACACCTTC. Amino acids: CATSSENYGYTF. Filled out from reference TRBV15 and TRBJ1-2, the complete variable domain reads DAMVIQNPRYQVTQFGKPVTLSCSQTLNHNVMYWYQQKSSQAPKLLFHYYDKDFNNEADTPDNFQSRRPNTSFCFLDIRSPGLGDTAMYLCATSSENYGYTFGSGTRLTVV.

This chain joins TRBV11-2 and TRBJ1-4, with 8 positions matching TRBD1. Germline-derived CDR1 and CDR2 are SGHAT and FQNNGV. The CDR3 extends over 13 amino acids. The junction had 8 bases not matched to a gene; V was cut back by 5 bases and J by 12 bases. CDR3 sequence (DNA): TGTGCCAGCAGCCCTCATACAGGGGGGGAACTGTTTTTT. Translating gives CASSPHTGGELFF. The full variable domain, rest sourced from reference TRBV11-2 and TRBJ1-4, is EAGVAQSPRYKIIEKRQSVAFWCNPISGHATLYWYQQILGQGPKLLIQFQNNGVVDDSQLPKDRFSAERLKGVDSTLKIQPAKLEDSAVYLCASSPHTGGELFFGSGTQLSVL.

This rearrangement joins TRBV6-5 to TRBJ2-3; a weak D match, TRBD2 (6 bases). CDR1 and CDR2 (germline): MNHEY, SVGAGI. The length of the CDR3 is 16 residues. V was cut by 2 bases and J by 2 bases, with 14 bases left in between. The CDR3 DNA reads as TGTGCCAGCAGTTACGGTCGGGGGTTCCACACAGATACGCAGTATTTT. This translates into CASSYGRGFHTDTQYF.

The J gene is TRBJ1-6, the V gene TRBV25-1; TRBD1 matches 8 bases. The CDR3 length is 16 residues. CDR1 is MGHDK, CDR2 SYGVNS, per germline. The V segment lost 2 bases and the J segment 4 bases; nucleotides outside the gene matches: 4. In DNA form, the CDR3 reads TGTGCCAGCAGTGAAGCGACAGGGGAGTATAATTCACCCCTCCACTTT. Translated, it gives CASSEATGEYNSPLHF.